This TCR beta chain was profiled in a study of beta chain features in type 1 diabetes (dated by TCRdb to between 2017 and 2018). The study in broad terms: Patients and healthy donors did not differ in mean age, gender distribution, total cell number or subset yield. Naive and central memory subsets were obtained from all 30 or so donors, but regulatory and stem cell-like memory subsets were isolated from only 8 patients and roughly eight healthy donors. The study compared TCRB repertoires of sorted circulating CD4+ T cell subsets between recently diagnosed type 1 diabetes patients and matched healthy donors. A total of some 110 million sorted cells were examined across all samples, and a strong correlation was observed between cell number per subset and RNA yield. General findings and caveats noted by the study authors: Fewer insertions and more nucleotide deletions at VDJ recombination sites were observed in patients with type 1 diabetes, implying thymic rearrangement abnormalities. Shorter templates might be favored by PCR, yet because patient and control samples were amplified and corrected together, any such skew would affect both groups equally. A moderate but significant shortening of TCRB CDR3 length was observed in type 1 diabetes patients in all four CD4+ subsets. Because small numbers of individuals were included in the HLA sub-analyses, any influence of HLA type on TCRB rearrangement was left unresolved. Naive, central memory and regulatory TCRB repertoires appeared to be more alike among patients than among healthy donors. Because cDNA was sequenced instead of genomic DNA, highly expressing activated cells could be over-represented, though the groups showed no difference in activation or CD3 levels.

Each donor gave one peripheral blood draw, approximately 110 mL on average, collected into heparinised tubes. A BD FACSAria II and a panel including CD45RO, CCR7, CD25, CD127, CD95 and CD27 were used to sort naive, central memory, regulatory and stem cell-like memory CD4+ T cells. Purity was above 95% for every sorted population. Right away, PBMCs were isolated by Lymphoprep density gradient centrifugation and were stained directly, with no culture step. So that batch effects would be minimized, each experiment stained and sorted samples in pairs, pairing one healthy donor with one patient. From a lookup of the germline V gene (reference sequence), CDR1 and CDR2 are MNHNY and SVGAGI. V drops 5 bases and J drops 3 bases, leaving 7 bases in between. Including the terminal cysteine and phenylalanine, the CDR3 comprises 12 residues. The entry retains the CDR3 DNA only, 36 bases that are in frame from base 1.

On this clone: Its target antigen remains unknown. Per-nucleotide qualities are absent, and no much larger clonotype sits a single base away.

All of the isolated RNA was reverse transcribed with the High Capacity cDNA Reverse Transcription Kit, so expressed TCRB transcripts were sequenced. Deep immunoSEQ sequencing was applied to naive, central memory and regulatory T cell samples, giving an average of roughly 3.5 million total reads per sample. Sorted cells were lysed in RLT buffer and RNA was extracted with DNase-treated RNeasy Micro or Mini kits, depending on cell number. Each cell subset was processed on its own to prevent cross-contamination, while patient and healthy donor samples were processed together. The immunoSEQ multiplex PCR was used to amplify TCRB sequences from cDNA, generating 87-bp fragments that spanned the CDR3 region. Sequencing of the amplicons was done on the Illumina HiSeq platform. The original methods were these. Synthetic template baselines were used to correct PCR bias computationally, reads within Hamming distance 2 were collapsed, and singletons that could not be merged were discarded. Reads were aligned against IMGT so that V, D and J genes, CDR3 length and insertions or deletions at six rearrangement sites could be assigned. Clonotype counts were normalized to sorted cell number within each subset before computing true diversity and Gini coefficients with the tcR R package. The overlap coefficient, calculated on TCRB nucleotide sequences, was used to quantify repertoire sharing. As a proxy for the pre-selection repertoire, out-of-frame TCRB sequences from naive cells were analyzed. Not all clones reach the TCRdb copy of this immuneACCESS table, which keeps in-frame sequences only. Checked studies attribute under half of the gap to unresolved V genes and leave the rest unexplained. That table supplies the V and J calls and clone size; D and trimming were determined from the DNA. Within this sample are 400,000 or so clones, with roughly an eighth of them counted one time only. 0.01% of the sample lies in the top ten.

This sequence originates from a woman younger than 35 with type 1 diabetes. The chain uses TRBV6-6 and TRBJ1-1; the D gene is unclear. The specimen was naive CD4+ T cells from blood. This specimen's cell subset or site label, interpreted: true naive CD4+ T cells. The bases read TGTGCCAGCAGTCCGGCGGACACTGAAGCTTTCTTT. Its protein reads: CASSPADTEAFF.